This TCR beta chain was captured by sequencing in a study of shared clonotypes between healthy human individuals. Several immunoSEQ plates held equal portions of the genomic DNA taken from each subset. Clones were read by immunoSEQ multiplex PCR, and TCRdb kept only the in-frame ones, dropping some. The data show around 1.4 million clones, with approximately 98.5% seen just once and around 0.33% held by the top ten. Germline V gene sequence: CDR1 SQVTM, CDR2 ANQGSEA. Trimming cost V 6 bases and J 0 bases, with 12 bases left between them. The CDR3 is 14 residues long. This TCR came from a man aged 25 to 40 in good health. The chain has TRBV29-1 and TRBJ2-1; possibly TRBD2 for D (6 bases). The sample consisted of naive CD4+ T cells sorted from blood. Subset here: CD45RA+ positively selected. The CDR3: CSVAGRHSYNEQFF. CDR3 bases: TGCAGCGTCGCGGGACGTCACTCCTACAATGAGCAGTTCTTC.